Ten or more counts support the clone carrying this TCR beta chain. Its specificity is not known. Specified time point: pre-sensitization, week 0. Treatment noted: therapeutic diphenylcyclopropenone sensitization with weekly scalp DPC. These data are taken from a study of human T cells and chemical hapten exposure. MiXCR was run by TCRdb on the RACE reads, yielding one entry per CDR3 protein. The repertoire holds about 350,000 distinct CDR3 sequences, with approximately 5.8% as singletons. Study conclusions and caveats: Controls had significantly fewer large CDR3 similarity clusters than were formed by expanded TCRs.

Trimming stripped 4 bases from V and 0 bases from J, with 14 bases between. The CDR3 contains 16 residues. Germline CDR1 reads SGHVS; CDR2 reads FNYEAQ. This sequence joins TRBV7-6 and TRBJ2-3; D might be TRBD1 (5 bases). The sequencing here drew on whole blood, taken in connection with sensitization to the hapten diphenylcyclopropenone (DPC). This receptor was obtained from a young woman with alopecia areata. Some clones in this sample may be carry-over from other donors' samples. Here the CDR3 DNA reads TGTGCCAGCAGCTCACCCCAGGGATCTAGCACAGATACGCAGTATTTT. This translates into CASSSPQGSSTDTQYF. The full variable domain, completed using reference TRBV7-6 and TRBJ2-3, is GAGVSQSPRYKVTKRGQDVALRCDPISGHVSLYWYRQALGQGPEFLTYFNYEAQQDKSGLPNDRFSAERPEGSISTLTIQRTEQRDSAMYRCASSSPQGSSTDTQYFGPGTRLTVL.